The present TCR beta chain was sequenced within a study of blood T cell repertoires in COVID-19. Study background: Both acute and convalescent COVID-19 samples were obtained from the United States, Italy and Spain. From T cells, B-cell-depleted T cells, or PBMCs came the material, which was cDNA or gDNA.

V lost 3 bases to trimming and J lost 7 bases, with 7 bases between them. Germline CDR1 SEHNR, CDR2 FQNEAQ (reference sequence). The CDR3 consists of 13 residues. As processed by the authors: Reference gene primer amplification gave estimated nucleated cell counts. Data came from immunoSEQ multiplex PCR; TCRdb stores just in-frame clones and leaves some out. That table supplies the V and J calls and clone size; D and trimming were determined from the DNA. This table holds 150,000 to 200,000 clones, around 85% found once. Recruited during active infection, patients (from Seattle) were subsequently followed longitudinally.

The chain carries TRBV7-9 and TRBJ1-6; D uncertain. The clonotype comes from a person between 70 and 80 years old with COVID-19, enrolled during active disease. Sequenced: peripheral blood. The CDR3 spells CASSLAGNSPLHF. DNA for the CDR3: TGTGCCAGCAGCTTGGCGGGCAATTCACCCCTCCACTTT.